The sequence of this T cell receptor (beta chain) was determined in a study of blood T cell repertoires in COVID-19. The repertoire was sequenced with immunoSEQ multiplex PCR; TCRdb's copy has only in-frame clones and lacks some. The data hold over 250,000 clones, with roughly 89% observed a single time. The CDR3 covers 15 residues. Trimming took off 6 bases at V and 0 bases at J, with 13 bases between the two ends. Germline CDR1 reads SGHKS; CDR2 reads YYEKEE (reference sequence). This receptor was identified in a man aged 35 to 55 who had recovered from COVID-19. The sample was PBMCs or T cells enriched from blood (not recorded which). The V and J genes are TRBV5-5 and TRBJ1-3; possibly TRBD1 for D (5 bases). This CDR3 is CASTLGLISGNTIYF. The DNA for the CDR3 is TGTGCCAGCACCCTGGGACTGATCTCTGGAAACACCATATATTTT.